This T cell receptor (beta chain) was retrieved from a study of beta chain features in type 1 diabetes. Reverse transcribing all isolated RNA meant expressed TCRB transcripts were sequenced. Profiling relied on immunoSEQ multiplex PCR, and the TCRdb table lists in-frame clones only, not all of them. The repertoire holds a few hundred thousand clones, about 14% seen once, with approximately 0.02% in the top ten. The CDR3 covers 14 residues. CDR1 is GTSNPN, CDR2 SVGIG, per germline (reference sequence). V was cut by 0 bases and J by 7 bases, with 15 bases left in between. Material for sequencing was naive CD4+ T cells from blood. The clonotype comes from a woman under 30 in good health. This rearrangement joins TRBV30 to TRBJ2-5; perhaps TRBD2 as D (5 bases). The CDR3, as DNA: TGTGCCTGGAGTGTGGGCGGCCTAGGAGGGACCCAGTACTTC. As protein: CAWSVGGLGGTQYF.